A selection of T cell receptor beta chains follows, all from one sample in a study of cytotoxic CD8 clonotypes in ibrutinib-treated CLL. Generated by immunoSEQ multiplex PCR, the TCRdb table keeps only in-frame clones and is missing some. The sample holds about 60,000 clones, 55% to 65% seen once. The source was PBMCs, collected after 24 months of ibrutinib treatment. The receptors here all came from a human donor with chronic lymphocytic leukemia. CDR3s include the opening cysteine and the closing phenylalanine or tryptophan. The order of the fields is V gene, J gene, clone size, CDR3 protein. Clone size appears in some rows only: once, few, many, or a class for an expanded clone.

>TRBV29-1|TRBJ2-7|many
CSVEQGPYEQYF
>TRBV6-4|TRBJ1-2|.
CASSNLPGSGGYTF
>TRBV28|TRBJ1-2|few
CASSSIAMTGLYGYTF
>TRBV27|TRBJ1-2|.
CASSFGTDTYGYTF
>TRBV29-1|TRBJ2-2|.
CSVEGGFAGELFF
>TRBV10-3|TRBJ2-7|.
CAISGDRGREQYF
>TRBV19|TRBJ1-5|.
CASSKQWGQPQHF
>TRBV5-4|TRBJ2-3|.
CASSFPGQGGDTQYF
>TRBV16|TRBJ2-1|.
CASSQFHEASGPNYNEQFF
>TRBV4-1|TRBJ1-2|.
CASSQDRQGLIGYTF
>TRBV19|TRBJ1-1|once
CATSDRMGAFF
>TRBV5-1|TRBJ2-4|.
CASSLDGVAKNIQYF
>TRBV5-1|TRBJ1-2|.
CASSLEGQNGGYTF
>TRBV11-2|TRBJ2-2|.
CASSLVGAGRGGELFF
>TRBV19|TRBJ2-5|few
CASGTGVWETQYF
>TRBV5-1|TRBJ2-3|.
CASSLVSGRFTDTQYF
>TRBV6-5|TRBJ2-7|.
CASSSGAGDEQYF
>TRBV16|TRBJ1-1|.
CASSQYLGQVEAFF
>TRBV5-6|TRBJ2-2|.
CASSLGGQGSGELFF
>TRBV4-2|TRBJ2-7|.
CASSQDISLNGVMSGNGDEQYF
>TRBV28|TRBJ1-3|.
CASIGQANTIYF
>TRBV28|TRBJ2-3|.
CASSLSPSRADTQYF